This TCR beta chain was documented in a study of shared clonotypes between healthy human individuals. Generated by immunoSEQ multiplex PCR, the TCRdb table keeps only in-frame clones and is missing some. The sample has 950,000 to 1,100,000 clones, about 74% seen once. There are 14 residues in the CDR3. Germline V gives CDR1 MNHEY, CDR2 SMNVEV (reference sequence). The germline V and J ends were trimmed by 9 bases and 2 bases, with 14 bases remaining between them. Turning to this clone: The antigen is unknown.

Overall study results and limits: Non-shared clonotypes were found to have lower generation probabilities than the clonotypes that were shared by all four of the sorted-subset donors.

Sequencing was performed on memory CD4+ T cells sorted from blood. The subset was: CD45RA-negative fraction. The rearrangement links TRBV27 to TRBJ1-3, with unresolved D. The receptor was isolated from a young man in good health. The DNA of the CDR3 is TGTGCCAGTGCTCGGGGTGGGACTGGAAACACCATATATTTT. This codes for CASARGGTGNTIYF.